This TCR beta chain originates from a study of blood T cell repertoires in COVID-19. With V trimmed by 4 bases and J by 6 bases, 8 bases remained unmatched. This CDR3 region has 16 residues. Germline CDR1 reads LNHDA; CDR2 reads SQIVND (reference sequence). Clones were read by immunoSEQ multiplex PCR, and TCRdb kept only the in-frame ones, dropping some. The table includes 300,000 to 400,000 clones, approximately 88% detected once. The chain combines TRBV19 with TRBJ2-1; TRBD2 agrees at 11 bases. This clonotype was obtained from a man aged 25-40 years with COVID-19, enrolled during active disease. Sequences were obtained from peripheral blood. This CDR3 reads CASSRSGTSGSNEQFF. CDR3 in DNA: TGTGCCAGTAGTAGATCGGGTACTAGCGGGAGCAATGAGCAGTTCTTC.